One sample yielded the 4 T cell receptor beta chains listed below, sequenced in a study of post-analysis software for immune sequencing data. The study, taken as a whole, reports: When patients were compared with controls, a handful of TRBV segments were more frequent, TRBV5-6, TRBV5-1 and TRBV20-1 among them.

Every TCR beta cDNA library bore unique molecular identifiers. MiXCR was run by TCRdb on the PCR reads, yielding one entry per CDR3 protein. The table includes about 770,000 distinct CDR3 sequences, under 60% detected once. These TCRs' antigens remain unknown. The sample was blood. The receptors here all came from a girl aged 10-17 years with multiple sclerosis.

This chain links TRBV15 with TRBJ2-1; TRBD1 matches at 7 bases. Germline lookup yields CDR1 LNHNV and CDR2 YYDKDF (reference sequence). The ends lost 3 bases at V and 8 bases at J; junction bases unmatched: 16. This CDR3 spans 17 amino acids. The CDR3, as DNA: TGTGCCACCAGCAGCTTCAAAGGGGACAGCAATGGGGATGAGCAGTTCTTC. Translated, it gives CATSSFKGDSNGDEQFF.

CDR3: CASSPGPLNGQYF. For the CDR3, the DNA is TGTGCCAGTTCTCCCGGACCCCTCAATGGGCAGTACTTC. The V call is TRBV7-9, the J call TRBJ2-1; D remains ambiguous. The better agreement between TRBJ2-7 and the DNA end casts doubt on the J call. This CDR3 is built from 13 residues. The germline gives CDR1 SEHNR, CDR2 FQNEAQ (reference sequence).

The chain employs TRBV20-1 and TRBJ2-3; 7 bases agree with TRBD2. CDR3 length equals 14 residues. V dropped 6 bases and J dropped 3; count of bases not matched to a gene: 9. Germline V gene lookup returns CDR1 DFQATT and CDR2 SNEGSKA (reference sequence). The CDR3 protein is CSAPPAGVTDTQYF. In nucleotides, the CDR3 is TGCAGTGCGCCGCCGGCGGGAGTTACAGATACGCAGTATTTT.

Only a few counts were recorded for this clonotype. This chain connects TRBV28 to TRBJ2-7; D might be TRBD1 or TRBD2, each matching 5 bases. In germline, CDR1 is MDHEN, CDR2 SYDVKM. Trimming took 5 bases from V and 7 from J, leaving 18 bases between them. This CDR3 has 14 residues. CDR3 DNA sequence: TGTGCCAGCAGTCCGGGGACCGTTCTCCGGGAGCAGTACTTC. Protein: CASSPGTVLREQYF.